This TCR beta chain was obtained from a study of Graves' ophthalmopathy and Graves' hyperthyroidism. Ten or more counts support this clonotype. RNA transcripts yielded amplified TCR beta CDR3 regions. First-round RT-PCR employed HTBI primers, with a second-round multiplex PCR after it. From the multiplex PCR reads, TCRdb called clonotypes with MiXCR, one entry per CDR3 protein. The sample has some 520,000 distinct CDR3 sequences, about 15% seen once. Germline values: CDR1 MNHEY, CDR2 SVGEGT. V lost 2 bases to trimming and J lost 1 base; unmatched junction nucleotides: 11. The CDR3 sequence is 18 residues long.

This sequence was found in a woman aged 30 to 39 with Graves' ophthalmopathy. The specimen sequenced was blood. J is TRBJ1-1 and V is TRBV6-2 or TRBV6-3, with 9 bases aligning to TRBD1. The CDR3 DNA reads as TGTGCCAGCAGTTACGAGGACAGGGGCGCAACTTCGAACACTGAAGCTTTCTTT. It specifies CASSYEDRGATSNTEAFF.